The entry that follows covers one T cell receptor (beta chain) sequence. Its antigen is still unknown. No qualities accompany the bases; no much larger clone lies one base away. The immunoSEQ Assay, a bias-controlled multiplex PCR, was used to amplify TCRbeta CDR3 regions from genomic DNA. Processing in the source paper ran as follows. Within the assay, amplification of reference gene primers was used to estimate how many nucleated cells each sample contained. To quantify the absolute abundance of each unique TCRbeta CDR3 rearrangement, sequence reads were collapsed and filtered. For each sample, productive Simpson clonality was calculated as the square root of Simpson's diversity index across productive rearrangements. The clones in this table, taken by TCRdb from immuneACCESS, are in-frame only. Not every clone is retained; where verified, under half of the shortfall comes from an unresolved V gene, and the cause of the rest is unknown. That table gives V, J and clone size, and the DNA gave D and trimming. In all, the sample holds 55,000 to 80,000 clones, and 88% of those were seen once. Roughly 1.2% of the sample is taken by the ten largest.

Each collaborating institution followed its own protocols to collect whole blood in K2EDTA tubes. For TCRbeta analysis, collaborator samples were shipped as frozen whole blood, as isolated PBMCs, or as DNA extracted from either sample type. This specimen belongs to a study of blood T cell repertoires in COVID-19 (dated by TCRdb to 2020 to 2021). Turning to the overall study: Samples from collaborators originated in the United States, Italy and Spain and spanned both the acute and convalescent phases of COVID-19. The material from the prospective study consisted of cDNA or gDNA derived from T cells, B-cell-depleted T cells, or PBMCs. Deeply sampled blood TCRbeta repertoires from subjects exposed to, actively infected with, or recovered from COVID-19 were included in the dataset. The repertoires were released in a freely available public database intended as a resource for research on the immune response to SARS-CoV-2. Samples were obtained from the ongoing ImmuneRACE study (first 160 participants) and from about 1,300 subjects provided by 6 global collaborators. A de-identified subject ID, COVID-19 status, age in years and sex were almost always included in the sample metadata. Where available, HLA class I and class II types were taken from metadata supplied by the sample provider and were not determined by assay-based typing.

Study-wide conclusions, independent of this receptor: How much clinical and demographic metadata was included differed by source and by participant, and the metadata was provided uncurated.

The TCR sequence derives from an older woman with acute or convalescent COVID-19. The specimen sequenced was peripheral blood.

The CDR3 reads as follows: CASRGGEILSNQPQHF. The DNA reads TGTGCCAGCAGGGGAGGGGAGATCCTGAGCAATCAGCCCCAGCATTTT. The rearranged segments are TRBV27 and TRBJ1-5; TRBD1 might be the D gene, on 5 matching bases. Per the germline V gene (reference sequence), MNHEY is the CDR1 and SMNVEV is the CDR2. Measured from the cysteine to the phenylalanine, the CDR3 is 16 residues long. Only CDR3 DNA remains: 48 bases, in frame from the first base. V is pared back by 6 bases and J by 1 base, with 16 bases lying between the germline termini.